These T cell receptor beta chains were read from a single sample in a study of blood T cell repertoires in COVID-19. Data came from immunoSEQ multiplex PCR; TCRdb stores just in-frame clones and leaves some out. The data contain about 73,000 clones, approximately 71% of them seen just once; the ten biggest clones take up about 2.2%. The specimen sequenced was peripheral blood. The receptors originated from a man in his 70s with COVID-19, enrolled during active disease. CDR3s include the opening cysteine and the closing phenylalanine or tryptophan. The D gene is left open where the match is weak. The size entry is marked missing in some rows and otherwise reads once, few, many or a size class.

TRBD1,NA,TRBV19,TRBJ2-1,TGTGCCAGTAGTATGGTCCCTTCAACTCGGACAGGTTCCTACAATGAGCAGTTCTTC,CASSMVPSTRTGSYNEQFF
NA,NA,TRBV5-3,TRBJ1-5,TGTGCCAGAAGCTTCGTAGGGGTAGGGAGCAATCAGCCCCAGCATTTT,CARSFVGVGSNQPQHF
TRBD2,NA,TRBV28,TRBJ2-1,TGTGCCAGCAGCCCGGGACTAGCCCGCAATGAGCAGTTCTTC,CASSPGLARNEQFF
TRBD2,NA,TRBV28,TRBJ2-1,TGTGCCAGCAGTACCCAGGCGGGAGGGTGGTACAATGAGCAGTTCTTC,CASSTQAGGWYNEQFF
NA,NA,TRBV28,TRBJ2-1,TGTGCCAGCAGTTTCATCCGACAGACTGAGCAGTTCTTC,CASSFIRQTEQFF
NA,NA,TRBV27,TRBJ1-5,TGTGCCAGCAGTGTGGGACACCCTAATCAGCCCCAGCATTTT,CASSVGHPNQPQHF
NA,medium-sized,TRBV27,TRBJ2-1,TGTGCCAGCATGTTTTCCGCAGGGTGGGATGAGCAGTTCTTC,CASMFSAGWDEQFF
NA,NA,TRBV11-2,TRBJ2-7,TGTGCCAGCAGCTTATATTCAACGGCCTACGAGCAGTACTTC,CASSLYSTAYEQYF
NA,NA,TRBV30,TRBJ1-1,TGTGCCTGGAGTGTCGAGGGGAACACTGAAGCTTTCTTT,CAWSVEGNTEAFF
TRBD2,NA,TRBV29-1,TRBJ2-1,TGCAGCGTTGAAGAGGCGGGGGGGACCGGCAATGAGCAGTTCTTC,CSVEEAGGTGNEQFF
NA,NA,TRBV12-3/TRBV12-4,TRBJ2-1,TGTGCCAGCAGTTCCGTCGGTGAGCAGTTCTTC,CASSSVGEQFF
TRBD2,once,TRBV7-9,TRBJ2-5,TGTGCCAGCAGGACTAGCGGGACGGGGGAGACCCAGTACTTC,CASRTSGTGETQYF
NA,NA,TRBV27,TRBJ1-3,TGTGCCAGCAGTCCGGTTGGACAGCTCTCTGGAAACACCATATATTTT,CASSPVGQLSGNTIYF
TRBD1,NA,TRBV7-8,TRBJ2-7,TGTGCCAGCAGCGGAGGCTCCGGGACAGCGACCTACGAGCAGTACTTC,CASSGGSGTATYEQYF
NA,NA,TRBV7-2,TRBJ1-6,TGTGCCAGCAGCTTAGGTCGTACGAGGGATTCACCCCTCCACTTT,CASSLGRTRDSPLHF
TRBD1,NA,TRBV28,TRBJ2-1,TGTGCCAGCAGACGACAGGGCGGAGATGAGCAGTTCTTC,CASRRQGGDEQFF
NA,few,TRBV5-1,TRBJ1-1,TGCGCCAGCAGCTCCGGGTCCGTGAACACTGAAGCTTTCTTT,CASSSGSVNTEAFF
TRBD1,few,TRBV2,TRBJ2-1,TGTGCCAGCAGTGGGGACAGGCAACCTTACAATGAGCAGTTCTTC,CASSGDRQPYNEQFF
NA,NA,TRBV28,TRBJ2-1,TGTGCCAGCAGTACCCTCGGTAGTTTGAGTGAGCAGTTCTTC,CASSTLGSLSEQFF
NA,NA,TRBV30,TRBJ1-3,TGTGCCTGGAGTGTACTTAACGCTGGAAACACCATATATTTT,CAWSVLNAGNTIYF
NA,NA,TRBV2,TRBJ2-3,TGTGCCGGCCGAAACGTCACAGATACGCAGTATTTT,CAGRNVTDTQYF
TRBD1,NA,TRBV5-1,TRBJ1-5,TGCGCCAGCAGCTTGGGACAGGGAAGCAATCAGCCCCAGCATTTT,CASSLGQGSNQPQHF
TRBD1,NA,TRBV24-1,TRBJ1-1,TGTGCCACCAGTGTTACAGGGGCTGAAGCTTTCTTT,CATSVTGAEAFF
TRBD2,NA,TRBV11-3,TRBJ2-3,TGTGCCAGCAGAAAATTAATCTCTAGCGGATTTAAGGATACGCAGTATTTT,CASRKLISSGFKDTQYF
NA,NA,TRBV7-8,TRBJ2-2,TGTGCCAGCAGCTTGAGGACCGGGGAGCTGTTTTTT,CASSLRTGELFF
TRBD2,NA,TRBV7-2,TRBJ2-1,TGTGCCAGCAGCTTAGGAGCAGCGGGAGGTAACAATGAGCAGTTCTTC,CASSLGAAGGNNEQFF
NA,NA,TRBV2,TRBJ1-5,TGTGCCAGCAGTGGGCCGAATCAGCCCCAGCATTTT,CASSGPNQPQHF
NA,NA,TRBV30,TRBJ1-3,TGTGCCTGGAGTGCAGGGTCCTCTGGAAACACCATATATTTT,CAWSAGSSGNTIYF
NA,NA,TRBV6-6,TRBJ2-1,TGTGCCAGCAGTTTCGATCGGTCCCAGGGATCTTCATTCTTC,CASSFDRSQGSSFF
TRBD1,NA,TRBV15,TRBJ1-1,TGTGCCACCAGCAGACACCTCCCAGGGCAGGGGGCGGAGGCTTTCTTT,CATSRHLPGQGAEAFF
NA,NA,TRBV25-1,TRBJ1-1,TGTGCCAGCAGGGGCAATACAGGTTTCACTGAAGCTTTCTTT,CASRGNTGFTEAFF
TRBD1,once,TRBV10-3,TRBJ2-3,TGTGCCATCAGCGATAACTCACCGGGACAGGGAATTTCGTTT,CAISDNSPGQGISF
NA,NA,TRBV12-3/TRBV12-4,TRBJ1-1,TGTGCCAGCAGGGCAGGCATGAACACTGAAGCTTTCTTT,CASRAGMNTEAFF
NA,NA,TRBV18,TRBJ1-5,TGTGCCAGCTCACCACTCCCCCCCCCACAGGGCAATCATCCCCAGCATTTT,CASSPLPPPQGNHPQHF
TRBD1,once,TRBV10-3,TRBJ1-1,TGTGCCATCAAAATACAGGGGATTTCGGGCACTGAAGCTTTCTTT,CAIKIQGISGTEAFF
TRBD2,NA,TRBV5-4,TRBJ2-1,TGTGCCACCTCAGCGGGAGGGAAGTCCTACAATGAGCAGTTCTTC,CATSAGGKSYNEQFF
NA,NA,TRBV29-1,TRBJ2-2,TGCAGCGTGGGAAGGGGGATCACCGGGGAGCTGTTTTTT,CSVGRGITGELFF
TRBD2,few,TRBV7-9,TRBJ2-1,TGTGCCAGCAGCCCCCACGGGGTAGCGGGCTCCTACAATGAGCAGTTCTTC,CASSPHGVAGSYNEQFF
NA,NA,TRBV20-1,TRBJ2-7,TGCAGCCACCAAGCTCAATACGAGCAGTACTTC,CSHQAQYEQYF
NA,NA,TRBV11-2,TRBJ1-2,TGTGCCAGCAGCCCCGGACTGAACTATGGCTACACCTTC,CASSPGLNYGYTF
NA,NA,TRBV7-2,TRBJ1-2,TGTGCCAGCAGCCCAGACAGGAGAAATGGCTACACCTTC,CASSPDRRNGYTF
TRBD2,few,TRBV6-2/TRBV6-3,TRBJ2-1,TGTGCCAGCAGCGGACTTGGGACTAGCGGAGCCGGGACAAATGAGCAGTTCTTC,CASSGLGTSGAGTNEQFF
NA,NA,TRBV27,TRBJ1-2,TGTGCCAGCATGTCCGGGGGTGGGCATGGCTACACCTTC,CASMSGGGHGYTF
NA,NA,TRBV3-1/TRBV3-2,TRBJ2-3,TGTGCCAGCAGCGAGACAAGCTCTAGCACAGATACGCAGTATTTT,CASSETSSSTDTQYF
TRBD2,NA,TRBV4-3,TRBJ2-2,TGCGCCAGCAGCCAAGGGGTTGGGACTAGTGGCACCGGGGAGCTGTTTTTT,CASSQGVGTSGTGELFF